These 2 T cell receptor beta chains originate from one sample sequenced in a study of T-cell reconstitution after alpha-beta-depleted transplantation in children. This sample's TCRbeta library carried unique molecular identifier barcodes. TCRdb reprocessed the PCR reads via MiXCR and lists one record per CDR3 protein. Among 70,000 to 95,000 distinct CDR3 sequences listed, roughly a sixth were seen once. The starting material was PBMCs, mostly from graft donor cells, obtained 180 days after TCRalphabeta/CD19-depleted stem cell transplant. Receptors originate from a male patient between 2 and 10 years old who had a stem cell transplant for acute lymphoblastic leukemia, so the T cells may come from the graft donor.

This clonotype was counted a few times. This chain links TRBV7-9 with TRBJ2-7, with 9 bases that match TRBD1. V lost 5 bases, J lost 2 bases, and 7 bases stayed unmatched. CDR3 length: 15 residues. Per the germline V gene, CDR1 is SEHNR and CDR2 is FQNEAQ (reference sequence). CDR3 sequence: CASSQGQGQPYEQYF. In DNA form, the CDR3 reads TGTGCCAGCAGCCAGGGACAGGGTCAGCCCTACGAGCAGTACTTC.

J is TRBJ1-4 and V is TRBV7-8; 8 nucleotides match TRBD1. The CDR3 covers 16 residues. After removal of 4 bases from V and 0 bases from J, the junction contained 4 bases not matched to a gene. Germline V gene data show CDR1 as SGHVS and CDR2 as FQNEAQ. The CDR3 DNA follows: TGTGCCAGCAGCTGGGACAGGAAGGCAACTAATGAAAAACTGTTTTTT. It yields the protein CASSWDRKATNEKLFF. The entire variable domain, with the rest obtained from reference TRBV7-8 and TRBJ1-4, is as follows: GAGVSQSPRYKVAKRGQDVALRCDPISGHVSLFWYQQALGQGPEFLTYFQNEAQLDKSGLPSDRFFAERPEGSVSTLKIQRTQQEDSAVYLCASSWDRKATNEKLFFGSGTQLSVL.